The next 17 T cell receptor beta chains were all read from a single sample in a study of T cells in Graves' hyperthyroidism and ophthalmopathy. The investigators amplified TCR beta CDR3 regions from RNA transcripts. The primer set for the first-round RT-PCR of the TCR CDR3 was HTBI. TCRdb re-called the multiplex PCR reads through MiXCR, storing one row per CDR3 protein. Among hundreds of thousands of distinct CDR3 sequences, around 13% were seen once, and the ten largest hold 10%. Sequenced material: blood. These receptors all stem from a woman between 18 and 30 years old with Graves' hyperthyroidism.

This clonotype came up many times. This chain links TRBV10-1 with TRBJ1-1; unclear D gene. Deletions cut 2 bases from V and 0 bases from J, with 10 bases between. There are 15 residues in the CDR3. CDR1 is WNHNN and CDR2 is SYGVQD in the germline V gene (reference sequence). DNA for the CDR3: TGCGCCAGCAGTGAGCATCCCCTCATGAACACTGAAGCTTTCTTT. Amino acid sequence: CASSEHPLMNTEAFF.

This clonotype was detected many times. The rearrangement uses TRBV11-1 and TRBJ2-3; TRBD2 aligns across 13 bases. Germline trimming cut 1 base from V and 5 bases from J; bases unmatched to any gene: 0. The CDR3 is made up of 15 amino acids. CDR1 is SGHAT, CDR2 FQDESV, per germline (reference sequence). CDR3 region: CASSLGTSGRDTQYF. The CDR3 DNA reads as TGTGCCAGCAGCTTAGGGACTAGCGGGAGAGATACGCAGTATTTT.

A remark on this clonotype: This could be a read error, since a much larger clone is one nucleotide away. This chain joins TRBV6-2 or TRBV6-3 and TRBJ1-5, with TRBD1 as a possible D gene (5 bases). CDR1 is MNHEY and CDR2 is SVGEGT in the germline V gene. The CDR3 has 17 residues. DNA for the CDR3: TGTACCAGCAGTTACTCGGAGGTTTGGGGACGGGATCAGCCCCAGCATTTT. This codes for CTSSYSEVWGRDQPQHF.

The sample holds many counts of this clonotype. DNA of the CDR3: TGTGCCTGGACCCTTGGTCCTCTAGGCTACACCTTC. Translation gives CAWTLGPLGYTF. The chain is built from TRBV30 and TRBJ1-2, with unresolved D. The V and J ends lost 4 bases and 8 bases respectively, with 14 bases between them. The length of the CDR3 is 12 residues. CDR1 is GTSNPN and CDR2 is SVGIG in the germline V gene (reference sequence).

CDR3 bases: TGCAGTGCTAGGGCTACGGGACTAGCGCCAAGGGACCAGTACTTC. This gives the protein CSARATGLAPRDQYF. The rearrangement joins TRBV20-1 to TRBJ2-5, with 10 bases aligning to TRBD2. The CDR3 contains 15 residues. Per germline, CDR1 DFQATT and CDR2 SNEGSKA (reference sequence). The V and J ends lost 3 bases and 10 bases, in that order; junction bases with no gene match: 14.

The gene calls are TRBV7-2 and TRBJ2-1; the match to TRBD2 covers 8 bases. The junction had 9 bases not matched to a gene; V was cut back by 1 base and J by 7 bases. Germline loops: CDR1 SGHTA, CDR2 FQGNSA. The CDR3 covers 16 residues. The CDR3: CASSLVVGLASNEQFF. The CDR3 coding sequence is TGTGCCAGCAGCTTAGTCGTCGGACTAGCCTCTAATGAGCAGTTCTTC.

This clonotype was picked up many times. J is TRBJ1-1 and V is TRBV20-1; D is unresolved. Between the trimmed V and J ends, which lost 2 bases and 1 base, there was a span of 8 bases. The CDR3 runs 13 residues. Germline V CDR1 and CDR2: DFQATT, SNEGSKA (reference sequence). CDR3 sequence: CSARLPANTEAFF. In DNA form, the CDR3 reads TGCAGTGCTAGATTACCAGCGAACACTGAAGCTTTCTTT.

V gene TRBV20-1 combines with J gene TRBJ2-3, with 10 bases identical to TRBD2. The CDR3 contains 14 residues. The germline gives CDR1 DFQATT, CDR2 SNEGSKA (reference sequence). With 3 bases clipped from V and 3 bases from J, the junction kept 3 bases outside the gene matches. CDR3 sequence: CSARSSGRTDTQYF. As DNA, the CDR3 is TGCAGTGCTAGGTCTAGCGGGAGAACAGATACGCAGTATTTT.

This clonotype turned up a few times. The chain recombines TRBV19 with TRBJ1-5, with 7 bases matching TRBD1. Trimming removed 6 bases from V and 6 bases from J; junction bases left unmatched: 5. The CDR3 loop spans 13 amino acids. Germline values: CDR1 LNHDA, CDR2 SQIVND (reference sequence). This CDR3 reads CASRGGLSQPQHF. The CDR3 DNA is TGTGCCAGTAGAGGGGGCCTCAGTCAGCCCCAGCATTTT.

This clonotype was detected many times. The V and J genes are TRBV5-1 and TRBJ2-1; TRBD2 agrees at 7 bases. V lost 2 bases, J lost 4 bases, and 9 bases stayed unmatched. The CDR3 consists of 16 residues. CDR1 and CDR2 (germline): SGHRS, YFSETQ. The CDR3 DNA is TGCGCCAGCAGCTTACTTGGGGCTAGCGGATACAATGAGCAGTTCTTC. Residues: CASSLLGASGYNEQFF.

The V gene is TRBV7-8, the J gene TRBJ2-7, with D possibly TRBD2 on 5 matching bases. The germline gives CDR1 SGHVS, CDR2 FQNEAQ. Trimming removed 1 base at V and 3 bases at J, with 16 bases between. This CDR3 comprises 16 residues. The CDR3 region is CASSLGVIKTNYEQYF. CDR3 nucleotides: TGTGCCAGCAGCTTAGGTGTCATCAAGACTAACTACGAGCAGTACTTC.

The sample holds many counts of this clonotype. The rearrangement uses TRBV6-1 and TRBJ2-5; D possibly corresponds to TRBD2 (5 bases). The germline CDR1 and CDR2 sequences are MNHNS and SASEGT. This CDR3 region has 13 residues. Trimming took 4 bases from V and 9 from J, leaving 15 bases between them. CDR3 protein: CASSALWESAQYF. The CDR3 region has the DNA TGTGCCAGCAGTGCGCTTTGGGAGTCGGCCCAGTACTTC.

The V call is TRBV20-1, the J call TRBJ1-1; D uncertain. The length of the CDR3 is 12 residues. Trimming left V 1 base short and J 5 bases short, with 8 bases between. The germline V gene has CDR1 DFQATT and CDR2 SNEGSKA (reference sequence). In DNA form, the CDR3 reads TGCAGTGCTAGAGGCTCCGGGACTGAAGCTTTCTTT. This codes for CSARGSGTEAFF.

The rearrangement joins TRBV19 to TRBJ1-6, with a possible D match to TRBD1 (5 bases). This CDR3 has 13 amino acids. The germline CDR1 and CDR2 sequences are LNHDA and SQIVND (reference sequence). V was pared by 6 bases and J by 7 bases, with 10 bases between. This CDR3 reads CASRSRENSPLHF. CDR3 DNA: TGTGCCAGTAGGAGCAGGGAGAATTCACCCCTCCACTTT.

The table lists this clonotype with many counts. The CDR3 spells CASSQTGRETQYF. Written as DNA, the CDR3 is TGTGCCAGCAGTCAGACAGGGCGAGAGACCCAGTACTTC. The rearrangement uses TRBV12-3 or TRBV12-4 and TRBJ2-5; 7 nucleotides match TRBD1. The CDR3 sequence is 13 residues long. Losses at the gene ends were 5 bases for V and 4 bases for J; bases not matched to a gene: 4.

The chain is built from TRBV15 and TRBJ2-4; D gene unclear. V lost 2 bases, J lost 1 base, and 9 bases lay in between. CDR3 length: 15 residues. Germline V gene lookup returns CDR1 LNHNV and CDR2 YYDKDF (reference sequence). The CDR3 loop reads CATSRQFGAKNIQYF. The CDR3 bases are TGTGCCACCAGCAGACAATTTGGGGCCAAAAACATTCAGTACTTC.

Regarding this clonotype: Since no conserved phenylalanine or tryptophan closes the CDR3, a read error is the likely cause. V usage is TRBV19 and J usage is TRBJ2-1, with 7 bases aligning to TRBD2. The germline CDR1 and CDR2 sequences are LNHDA and SQIVND (reference sequence). The CDR3 consists of 17 residues. The trim removed 1 base at V and 1 base at J, leaving 7 bases unmatched. The CDR3 region is CASSIGAGAGSYNEQFS. CDR3 DNA sequence: TGTGCCAGTAGTATAGGGGCGGGAGCTGGTTCCTACAATGAGCAGTTCTCC.